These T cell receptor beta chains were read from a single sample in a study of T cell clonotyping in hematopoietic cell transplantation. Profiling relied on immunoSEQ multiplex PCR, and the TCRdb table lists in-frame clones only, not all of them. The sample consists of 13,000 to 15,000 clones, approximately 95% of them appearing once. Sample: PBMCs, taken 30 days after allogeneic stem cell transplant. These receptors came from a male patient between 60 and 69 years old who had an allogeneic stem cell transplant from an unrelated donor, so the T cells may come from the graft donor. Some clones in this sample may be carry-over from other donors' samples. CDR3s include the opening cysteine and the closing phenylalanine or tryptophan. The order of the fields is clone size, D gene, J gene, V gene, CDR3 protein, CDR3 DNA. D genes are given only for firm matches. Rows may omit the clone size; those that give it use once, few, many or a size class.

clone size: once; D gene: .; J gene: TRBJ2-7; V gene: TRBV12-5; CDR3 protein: CASGPTRHPYEQYF; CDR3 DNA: TGTGCTAGTGGTCCCACGAGACACCCCTACGAGCAGTACTTC
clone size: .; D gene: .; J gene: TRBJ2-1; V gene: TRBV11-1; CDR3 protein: CASKLEQGYNEQFF; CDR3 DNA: TGTGCCAGCAAACTAGAACAGGGCTACAATGAGCAGTTCTTC
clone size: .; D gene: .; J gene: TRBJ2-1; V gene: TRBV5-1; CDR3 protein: CASSSRDTYNEQFF; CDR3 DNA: TGCGCCAGCAGCTCCCGGGACACCTACAATGAGCAGTTCTTC
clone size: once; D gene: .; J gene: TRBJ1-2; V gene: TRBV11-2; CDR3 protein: CASSLPLGALNGYTF; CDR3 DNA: TGTGCCAGCAGCTTACCCCTAGGGGCCTTGAATGGCTACACCTTC
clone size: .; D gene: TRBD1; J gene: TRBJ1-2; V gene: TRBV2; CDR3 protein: CASISWDRGLWGYTF; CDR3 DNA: TGTGCCAGCATAAGTTGGGACAGGGGGCTCTGGGGCTACACCTTC
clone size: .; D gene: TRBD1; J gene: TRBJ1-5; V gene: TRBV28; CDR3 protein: CASSLDRERNQPQHF; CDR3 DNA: TGTGCCAGCAGTTTGGACAGGGAACGCAATCAGCCCCAGCATTTT
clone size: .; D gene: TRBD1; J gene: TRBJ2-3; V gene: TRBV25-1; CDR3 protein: CASSERQGKADTQYF; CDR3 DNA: TGTGCCAGCAGTGAACGACAGGGGAAGGCAGATACGCAGTATTTT
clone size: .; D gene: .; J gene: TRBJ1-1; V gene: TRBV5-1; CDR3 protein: CASSLGPSNTEAFF; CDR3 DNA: TGCGCCAGCAGCCTGGGACCCTCTAACACTGAAGCTTTCTTT
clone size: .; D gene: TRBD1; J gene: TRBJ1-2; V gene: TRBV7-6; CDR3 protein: CASSPLTGVGYTF; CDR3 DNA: TGTGCCAGCAGCCCCCTGACAGGGGTCGGCTACACCTTC
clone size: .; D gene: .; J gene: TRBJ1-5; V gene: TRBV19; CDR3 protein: CASSPRANQPQHF; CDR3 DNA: TGTGCCAGTAGTCCTAGGGCAAATCAGCCCCAGCATTTT
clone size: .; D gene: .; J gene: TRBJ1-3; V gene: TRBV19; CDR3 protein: CASSIALSLLSGNTIYF; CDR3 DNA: TGTGCCAGTAGTATCGCCTTGTCACTTCTCTCTGGAAACACCATATATTTT
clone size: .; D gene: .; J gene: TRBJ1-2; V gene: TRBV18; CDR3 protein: CASSPSSNYGYTF; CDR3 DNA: TGTGCCAGCTCACCAAGCAGTAACTATGGCTACACCTTC
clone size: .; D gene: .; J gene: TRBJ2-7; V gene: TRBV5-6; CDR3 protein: CASSFQGGLGEQYF; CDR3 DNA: TGTGCCAGCAGCTTTCAAGGAGGGCTTGGCGAGCAGTACTTC
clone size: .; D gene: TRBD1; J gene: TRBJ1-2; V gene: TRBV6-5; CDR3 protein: CASSSRQGAQGYTF; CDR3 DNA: TGTGCCAGCAGTTCCCGACAGGGGGCTCAGGGCTACACCTTC
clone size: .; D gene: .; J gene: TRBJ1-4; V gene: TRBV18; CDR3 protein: CASSPRGGTNEKLFF; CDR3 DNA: TGTGCCAGCTCACCGCGCGGGGGGACTAATGAAAAACTGTTTTTT